The 32 T cell receptor beta chains presented below share a single source sample, sequenced in a study of blood T cells in healthy people across ages. Primers used in a second PCR of roughly 6 to 12 cycles were a sample-barcoded 5' primer and a J-beta primer mix. One entry per CDR3 protein, called by TCRdb with MiXCR from the 5' RACE reads. The table records over a million distinct CDR3 sequences, 35% to 50% of them present only once. Sample: blood. The receptors originated from a woman in her sixties or seventies in good health.

This clonotype was counted between two and nine times. The chain is built from TRBV7-6 and TRBJ2-3; the D is unclear. V shed 3 bases and J shed 1 base, with 11 bases lying between them. CDR3 size: 15 residues. Germline CDR1 is SGHVS and CDR2 is FNYEAQ. CDR3 sequence reads: CASSFASAGTDTQYF. The CDR3 DNA is TGTGCCAGCAGCTTCGCCTCCGCTGGCACAGATACGCAGTATTTT.

The chain uses TRBV9 and TRBJ1-5; 8 bases are a match to TRBD1. The junction had 9 bases not matched to a gene; V was cut back by 0 bases and J by 4 bases. CDR3 length equals 17 residues. Per the germline V gene, CDR1 is SGDLS and CDR2 is YYNGEE. In DNA, the CDR3 is TGTGCCAGCAGCGTAGGCCCCCCGGGACAGGCTAATCAGCCCCAGCATTTT. Its protein product is CASSVGPPGQANQPQHF.

The gene calls are TRBV7-2 and TRBJ2-7; TRBD1 matches at 9 bases. CDR1 is SGHTA and CDR2 is FQGNSA in the germline V gene. With V trimmed by 5 bases and J by 3 bases, 14 bases remained unmatched. The CDR3 totals 17 residues. The CDR3 region is CASSTVTQQGAVYEQYF. DNA for the CDR3: TGTGCCAGCAGCACTGTTACCCAACAGGGGGCGGTCTACGAGCAGTACTTC.

This clonotype was seen a handful of times. The chain carries TRBV7-6 and TRBJ2-1, with TRBD1 matching 10 bases. The germline CDR1 and CDR2 sequences are SGHVS and FNYEAQ. With 5 bases clipped from V and 8 bases from J, the junction kept 9 bases outside the gene matches. The CDR3 is made up of 15 amino acids. The CDR3 is CASSPGTGVYDEQFF. CDR3 bases: TGTGCCAGCAGCCCCGGGACAGGGGTTTACGATGAGCAGTTCTTC.

This clonotype appeared a single time. The gene calls are TRBV12-3 or TRBV12-4 and TRBJ1-1; D unclear. Trimming pared 5 bases from V and 1 base from J, leaving 14 bases between. CDR3 size: 15 residues. The CDR3 sequence is CASSPGSRGNTEAFF. The CDR3 nucleotides read TGTGCCAGCAGTCCAGGTAGTCGGGGGAACACTGAAGCTTTCTTT.

The gene calls are TRBV4-1 and TRBJ2-5; 14 nucleotides agree with TRBD2. Germline V gives CDR1 MGHRA, CDR2 YSYEKL. Germline trimming cut 2 bases from V and 5 bases from J; bases unmatched to any gene: 4. The CDR3 has 16 amino acids. The CDR3 DNA reads as TGCGCCAGCAGCCAAACCCGACTAGCGGGAGGGGAGACCCAGTACTTC. Amino acids: CASSQTRLAGGETQYF.

This clonotype was recorded a few times. This chain joins TRBV29-1 and TRBJ2-7, with unresolved D. V was shortened by 7 bases and J by 3 bases, with 16 bases between the two germline ends. The germline V gene has CDR1 SQVTM and CDR2 ANQGSEA. This CDR3 has 13 residues. The chain's CDR3 is CSARLARSYEQYF. The CDR3 DNA is TGCAGCGCGCGCCTCGCCCGAAGCTACGAGCAGTACTTC.

The chain is built from TRBV5-1 and TRBJ2-1; maybe TRBD2 (7 bases). With 2 bases removed from V and 10 bases from J, the gap between germline ends came to 10 bases. The CDR3 totals 12 residues. Germline V gene sequence: CDR1 SGHRS, CDR2 YFSETQ. The CDR3, as DNA: TGCGCCAGCAGCTTCTCGGGGGGCGAGCAGTTCTTC. Its protein is CASSFSGGEQFF.

This clonotype showed up just a few times. V gene TRBV2 combines with J gene TRBJ1-2, with TRBD1 matching 8 bases. There are 16 residues in the CDR3. The trim removed 0 bases at V and 5 bases at J, leaving 8 bases unmatched. Germline CDR1 and CDR2: SNHLY and FYNNEI. CDR3 sequence: CASSEAGTGLTYGYTF. The CDR3 DNA reads TGTGCCAGCAGTGAAGCGGGGACAGGCCTAACTTATGGCTACACCTTC. Based on the CDR3 plus reference TRBV2 and TRBJ1-2, the full variable domain is EPEVTQTPSHQVTQMGQEVILRCVPISNHLYFYWYRQILGQKVEFLVSFYNNEISEKSEIFDDQFSVERPDGSNFTLKIRSTKLEDSAMYFCASSEAGTGLTYGYTFGSGTRLTVV.

This sequence joins TRBV5-6 and TRBJ2-3; TRBD1 matches 8 bases. Trimming took 4 bases from V and 6 from J; bases not matched to a gene: 19. The germline gives CDR1 SGHDT, CDR2 YYEEEE. The CDR3 is 18 amino acids. The CDR3 sequence: CASSPPFRPGGIKDTQYF. In DNA form, the CDR3 reads TGTGCCAGCAGCCCACCTTTTAGGCCAGGGGGCATCAAGGATACGCAGTATTTT.

The chain combines TRBV5-1 with TRBJ2-4, with TRBD1 matching 11 bases. The DNA end is more similar to TRBJ2-7, so the J call may be wrong. Germline-derived CDR1 and CDR2 are SGHRS and YFSETQ. The CDR3 loop spans 16 amino acids. The CDR3 loop is CASSLAVGQGVSEQYF. The DNA of the CDR3 is TGCGCCAGCAGCTTGGCTGTGGGACAGGGGGTTTCCGAGCAGTACTTC.

This clonotype appeared once. V usage is TRBV10-2 and J usage is TRBJ2-1, with 10 bases aligning to TRBD2. The CDR3 runs 12 residues. In germline, CDR1 is WSHSY, CDR2 SAAADI. V was pared by 6 bases and J by 13 bases, with 6 bases of the junction left unmatched. CDR3 region: CASRSSGRTQFF. The CDR3 region has the DNA TGCGCCAGCAGGTCTAGCGGGAGAACCCAGTTCTTC.

V usage is TRBV25-1 and J usage is TRBJ2-7; D remains unclear. The CDR3 runs 13 residues. The germline CDR1 and CDR2 sequences are MGHDK and SYGVNS. The V end was cut by 6 bases, the J end by 6 bases, with 15 bases between. Written as DNA, the CDR3 is TGTGCCAGCAGGGGTCTTCTAGGTGGCGAGCAGTACTTC. Encoded protein: CASRGLLGGEQYF.

The chain recombines TRBV27 with TRBJ2-5, with D perhaps matching TRBD1 (5 bases). CDR3 length equals 15 residues. V was cut by 5 bases and J by 5 bases, with 18 bases left in between. Germline loops: CDR1 MNHEY, CDR2 SMNVEV (reference sequence). CDR3 sequence: CASSPSKGPGETQYF. CDR3 in DNA: TGTGCCAGCAGTCCGAGTAAGGGTCCAGGGGAGACCCAGTACTTC.

The rearrangement uses TRBV6-5 and TRBJ2-5; maybe TRBD2 (6 bases). From germline, CDR1 is MNHEY and CDR2 SVGAGI. Trimming removed 6 bases from V and 6 bases from J, with 20 bases in between. The CDR3 is 15 amino acids. CDR3: CASRGLPVGRQTQYF. CDR3 DNA sequence: TGTGCCAGCAGGGGACTCCCGGTGGGGAGGCAGACCCAGTACTTC.

V usage is TRBV5-1 and J usage is TRBJ2-1, with 12 positions matching TRBD2. Looked up from germline, CDR1 is SGHRS and CDR2 is YFSETQ. The CDR3 runs 15 residues. Losses at the gene ends were 0 bases for V and 9 bases for J; bases not matched to a gene: 4. Written as DNA, the CDR3 is TGCGCCAGCAGCTTGGGACTAGCGGGAGATAGTGAGCAGTTCTTC. Amino acids: CASSLGLAGDSEQFF.

This clonotype was recorded at least ten times. The rearrangement joins TRBV9 to TRBJ2-1; maybe TRBD2 (6 bases). There are 15 residues in the CDR3. Deletions cut 3 bases from V and 0 bases from J, with 10 bases between. Germline V gene sequence: CDR1 SGDLS, CDR2 YYNGEE. The CDR3 DNA reads as TGTGCCAGCAGCGCCACGGGGGTCTCCTACAATGAGCAGTTCTTC. Translated: CASSATGVSYNEQFF.

The chain is built from TRBV29-1 and TRBJ1-4, with D possibly being TRBD1 (5 bases). The CDR3 is 13 amino acids. Per germline, CDR1 SQVTM and CDR2 ANQGSEA. V shed 5 bases and J shed 8 bases, with 15 bases lying between them. The DNA for the CDR3 is TGCAGCGTTCCCGGGACGTCCCCCGAAAAACTGTTTTTT. Translation gives CSVPGTSPEKLFF.

The chain is built from TRBV10-3 and TRBJ1-1, with D unclear. This CDR3 comprises 11 residues. Germline CDR1 reads ENHRY; CDR2 reads SYGVKD. The V and J ends lost 6 bases and 2 bases respectively, with 4 bases between them. The CDR3 protein is CAIRDNTEAFF. DNA of the CDR3: TGTGCCATCAGGGACAACACTGAAGCTTTCTTT.

CDR3 amino acids: CASSGTGLAGSEQFF. The CDR3, as DNA: TGTGCCAGCAGCGGCACAGGACTAGCGGGAAGTGAGCAGTTCTTC. The chain recombines TRBV7-9 with TRBJ2-1; 12 bases are shared with TRBD2. CDR1 is SEHNR, CDR2 FQNEAQ, per germline (reference sequence). With V trimmed by 5 bases and J by 9 bases, 8 bases remained unmatched. CDR3 length: 15 amino acids.

The genes are TRBV18 and TRBJ2-5; 11 bases line up with TRBD2. Unmatched junction bases numbered 11, after V lost 3 bases and J lost 2 bases. Looked up from germline, CDR1 is KGHSH and CDR2 is LQKENI. The CDR3 covers 18 residues. For the CDR3, the DNA is TGTGCCAGCTCACCGAGGACTTCTAGCGGGAGGTTACAAGAGACCCAGTACTTC. As protein: CASSPRTSSGRLQETQYF.

The chain joins TRBV15 to TRBJ1-1; possibly TRBD1 for D (5 bases). The CDR3 runs to 17 residues. Germline V gives CDR1 LNHNV, CDR2 YYDKDF (reference sequence). V lost 3 bases and J 2 bases, leaving 19 bases between the germline ends. CDR3 nucleotides: TGTGCCACCAGCAGTGATACCGGGACCTGGGCCAACACTGAAGCTTTCTTT. This sequence encodes CATSSDTGTWANTEAFF.

This rearrangement joins TRBV25-1 to TRBJ2-1; 8 bases align to TRBD2. This CDR3 is built from 15 residues. Germline CDR1 and CDR2: MGHDK and SYGVNS. The V segment lost 2 bases and the J segment 4 bases; nucleotides outside the gene matches: 4. For the CDR3, the DNA is TGTGCCAGCAGTGAAATGGGGACTAGATACAATGAGCAGTTCTTC. It translates to CASSEMGTRYNEQFF.

The chain recombines TRBV20-1 with TRBJ2-7; possible D gene TRBD2, 6 bases. This CDR3 is 13 amino acids long. V was cut by 3 bases and J by 2 bases, with 11 bases left in between. Germline CDR1 and CDR2: DFQATT and SNEGSKA (reference sequence). CDR3 protein: CSARPGGPYEQYF. CDR3 sequence (DNA): TGCAGTGCTAGGCCCGGAGGGCCCTACGAGCAGTACTTC.

For the CDR3, the DNA is TGTGCCAGCAGTTTGGGCGCCTTAAACATTCAGTACTTC. Its protein is CASSLGALNIQYF. J is TRBJ2-4 and V is TRBV6-2 or TRBV6-3; D uncertain. Trimming took 4 bases from V and 6 from J, leaving 10 bases between them. CDR1 and CDR2 (germline): MNHEY, SVGEGT. The CDR3 totals 13 residues.

The chain couples TRBV12-3 or TRBV12-4 to TRBJ2-1; D is possibly TRBD2 (5 bases). The germline V and J ends were trimmed by 10 bases and 0 bases, with 16 bases remaining between them. This CDR3 is 15 amino acids long. Written as DNA, the CDR3 is TGTGCCATCCGACTGCGGGTCGTCTCCTACAATGAGCAGTTCTTC. Encoded protein: CAIRLRVVSYNEQFF.

The chain is built from TRBV6-5 and TRBJ2-7; TRBD2 agrees at 12 bases. Germline V gene sequence: CDR1 MNHEY, CDR2 SVGAGI. This CDR3 has 15 amino acids. Trimming removed 2 bases from V and 5 bases from J; junction bases left unmatched: 4. This CDR3 reads CASSYATSGSNEQYF. CDR3 bases: TGTGCCAGCAGTTACGCGACTAGCGGGAGTAACGAGCAGTACTTC.

This chain links TRBV10-2 with TRBJ2-1; tentative D call: TRBD2 (6 bases). CDR3 length: 14 residues. Germline V gene lookup returns CDR1 WSHSY and CDR2 SAAADI. V lost 8 bases to trimming and J lost 0 bases, with 11 bases between them. CDR3 in amino acids: CASAERVSYNEQFF. The CDR3 bases are TGCGCCAGCGCGGAGCGGGTCTCCTACAATGAGCAGTTCTTC.

The rearrangement joins TRBV20-1 to TRBJ2-1, with 13 positions matching TRBD2. The CDR3 has 15 amino acids. Germline loops: CDR1 DFQATT, CDR2 SNEGSKA (reference sequence). With 4 bases clipped from V and 9 bases from J, the junction kept 9 bases outside the gene matches. The CDR3 bases are TGCAGTGCTACAGGACTAGCGGGAGCTGTTGGTGAGCAGTTCTTC. This gives the protein CSATGLAGAVGEQFF.

V is TRBV29-1 and J is TRBJ2-5, with D unresolved. With 8 bases removed from V and 1 base from J, the gap between germline ends came to 8 bases. Germline loops: CDR1 SQVTM, CDR2 ANQGSEA. The CDR3 sequence is 11 residues long. The CDR3 reads CSMRPQETQYF. Written as DNA, the CDR3 is TGCAGCATGCGGCCCCAAGAGACCCAGTACTTC.

The rearrangement joins TRBV20-1 to TRBJ2-1; D is perhaps TRBD2 (6 bases). CDR1 is DFQATT and CDR2 is SNEGSKA in the germline V gene (reference sequence). The V end lost 0 bases, the J end lost 3 bases, and 12 bases lay between the germline ends. The length of the CDR3 is 15 residues. The DNA of the CDR3 is TGCAGTGCTAGAGATCCGTGGCGGGACTACAATGAGCAGTTCTTC. Translation gives CSARDPWRDYNEQFF.

The chain carries TRBV12-3 or TRBV12-4 and TRBJ1-6; D not certain. Trimming removed 6 bases from V and 7 bases from J, with 16 bases in between. The CDR3 runs to 15 residues. The chain's CDR3 is CASSNRAPGNSPLHF. CDR3 sequence (DNA): TGTGCCAGCAGCAACCGGGCCCCGGGGAATTCACCCCTCCACTTT.